These 5 T cell receptor beta chains share one sample of origin, sequenced in a study of blood T cells in healthy people across ages. A sample-barcoded 5' primer and a J-beta primer mix were used in a second PCR of roughly 7 to 11 cycles. TCRdb independently ran MiXCR on the 5' RACE reads; one entry per CDR3 protein. This sample has 800,000 to 950,000 distinct CDR3 sequences, with about 37% found just once. Sequencing was done on a sample of blood. All receptors derive from a man aged 18-30 years in good health.

The chain combines TRBV7-9 with TRBJ2-5; D is undetermined. Germline assignment: CDR1 SEHNR and CDR2 FQNEAQ (reference sequence). The germline V and J ends were trimmed by 5 bases and 2 bases, with 12 bases remaining between them. This CDR3 region has 14 residues. This CDR3 is CASSGKTPQETQYF. In DNA, the CDR3 is TGTGCCAGCAGCGGAAAGACACCTCAAGAGACCCAGTACTTC.

This clonotype appeared a few times. The chain has TRBV2 and TRBJ1-5; no reliable D call. This CDR3 comprises 15 residues. Trimming took off 4 bases at V and 3 bases at J, with 13 bases between the two ends. Germline CDR1 and CDR2: SNHLY and FYNNEI. The CDR3 DNA reads TGTGCCAGCAGTGCCCCGGGGAGGCCCAATCAGCCCCAGCATTTT. Its translation is CASSAPGRPNQPQHF.

The chain has TRBV20-1 and TRBJ1-5; D unclear. The CDR3 runs 17 residues. Germline loops: CDR1 DFQATT, CDR2 SNEGSKA (reference sequence). Trimming took off 6 bases at V and 7 bases at J, with 28 bases between the two ends. This CDR3 reads CSASDVYRDHQEQPQHF. DNA of the CDR3: TGCAGTGCCTCGGACGTTTACCGCGACCATCAAGAGCAGCCCCAGCATTTT.

The genes are TRBV6-2 or TRBV6-3 and TRBJ1-4, with no clear D. The CDR3 is 15 amino acids. The V gene's germline CDR1 is MNHEY and CDR2 SVGEGT. V was pared by 1 base and J by 0 bases, with 6 bases between. For the CDR3, the DNA is TGTGCCAGCAGTTACTTGGGAGCAACTAATGAAAAACTGTTTTTT. It yields the protein CASSYLGATNEKLFF.

This clonotype was seen a single time. This chain links TRBV7-2 with TRBJ1-3; TRBD1 aligns across 8 bases. CDR3 size: 18 residues. V shed 1 base and J 7 bases; nucleotides not matched to a gene: 15. Germline V lookup: CDR1 SGHTA, CDR2 FQGNSA. The CDR3 coding sequence is TGTGCCAGCAGCTTAGTGGCTAACGTCGCAGGGGGCCAGAACACCATATATTTT. It translates to CASSLVANVAGGQNTIYF.